These 5 T cell receptor beta chains came from one sample sequenced in a study of spatial heterogeneity in lung cancer. Via MiXCR, TCRdb re-called the 5' RACE reads, giving one row per CDR3 protein. This repertoire shows a few thousand distinct CDR3 sequences, roughly 26% found once; its top ten account for approximately 5.4%. Time point in this sample: blood at routine non-recurrence follow-up after resection. The material sequenced was PBMCs, taken at follow-up. These receptors came from a male donor with early-stage non-small cell lung cancer.

By share, this clonotype counts as medium-sized. Here the CDR3 reads CASSPTANYGYTF. The CDR3 nucleotides read TGCGCCAGCAGCCCCACCGCTAACTATGGCTACACCTTC. This sequence joins TRBV5-1 and TRBJ1-2; no definite D call. The CDR3 has 13 residues. V lost 4 bases and J 0 bases, leaving 7 bases between the germline ends. CDR1 is SGHRS and CDR2 is YFSETQ in the germline V gene.

The chain has TRBV2 and TRBJ2-7; 10 nucleotides match TRBD1. The CDR3 runs 14 residues. Germline CDR1 and CDR2: SNHLY and FYNNEI. V trimming: 7 bases; J trimming: 3 bases; junction bases outside the gene matches: 6. CDR3 loop: CASMTGTGVYEQYF. The CDR3 region has the DNA TGTGCCAGCATGACGGGGACAGGGGTCTACGAGCAGTACTTC.

The chain is built from TRBV7-8 and TRBJ1-6; D unresolved. Germline V gene sequence: CDR1 SGHVS, CDR2 FQNEAQ. V lost 1 base, J lost 12 bases, and 4 bases lay in between. The length of the CDR3 is 11 residues. This CDR3 is CASSLGEPLHF. The CDR3 coding sequence is TGTGCCAGCAGCTTAGGGGAACCCCTCCACTTT.

This clonotype is categorized as medium-sized. The CDR3 DNA reads TGCGCCAGCAGTGAGTCGGGCGCGGGGCAGTACTTC. Protein product: CASSESGAGQYF. The chain recombines TRBV10-2 with TRBJ2-7; perhaps TRBD2 as D (5 bases). This CDR3 comprises 12 residues. Germline V lookup: CDR1 WSHSY, CDR2 SAAADI. V shed 0 bases and J shed 9 bases, with 9 bases lying between them.

This clonotype was observed once. At one end, the junction sequence differs from germline, possibly due to a read error. Here the CDR3 reads CASSAQPGLQGTQYF. The CDR3 DNA sequence: TGTGCCAGCAGCGCCCAACCGGGACTACAAGGGACCCAGTACTTC. The chain uses TRBV7-2 and TRBJ2-5, with 7 bases matching TRBD2. Per the germline V gene, CDR1 is SGHTA and CDR2 is FQGNSA. This CDR3 is 15 amino acids long. Using reference TRBV7-2 and TRBJ2-5 for the parts outside the CDR3, the full variable domain is GAGVSQSPSNKVTEKGKDVELRCDPISGHTALYWYRQSLGQGLEFLIYFQGNSAPDKSGLPSDRFSAERTGGSVSTLTIQRTQQEDSAVYLCASSAQPGLQGTQYFGPGTRLLVL.